These 11 T cell receptor beta chains came from one sample sequenced in a study of cytomegalovirus exposure and HLA in healthy donors. The PCR ran on 60 Vbeta and 13 Jbeta primers. Profiling relied on immunoSEQ multiplex PCR, and the TCRdb table lists in-frame clones only, not all of them. The repertoire holds about 190,000 clones, with approximately 88% as singletons. The sample consisted of PBMCs. These receptors all stem from a boy between 2 and 10 years old in good health and CMV-seronegative.

The chain combines TRBV7-8 with TRBJ2-7; 8 bases line up with TRBD1. The J segment lost 0 bases and the V segment lost 0 bases, leaving 7 bases of the junction unmatched. The CDR3 runs 17 residues. Germline CDR1 and CDR2: SGHVS and FQNEAQ. The CDR3 here is CASSLAVDRASSYEQYV. The CDR3 DNA sequence: TGTGCCAGCAGCTTAGCAGTGGACAGGGCAAGCTCCTACGAGCAGTACGTC.

As for this clone: Other nucleotide sequences from this sample produce the same CDR3. The rearrangement joins TRBV29-1 to TRBJ2-7; 10 bases fit TRBD1. The V and J ends lost 3 bases and 2 bases, in that order; junction bases with no gene match: 1. Germline V gene lookup returns CDR1 SQVTM and CDR2 ANQGSEA. This CDR3 has 13 residues. This CDR3 reads CSVEGQGTYEQYF. Here the CDR3 DNA reads TGCAGCGTTGAGGGACAGGGGACCTACGAGCAGTACTTC.

V and J are TRBV11-2 and TRBJ2-7, with D perhaps matching TRBD1 (6 bases). V lost 1 base, J lost 0 bases, and 10 bases lay in between. The CDR3 spans 15 residues. Looked up from germline, CDR1 is SGHAT and CDR2 is FQNNGV. The CDR3 spells CASSLVTGPSYEQYV. The CDR3, as DNA: TGTGCCAGCAGCTTAGTTACAGGGCCCTCCTACGAGCAGTACGTC.

V usage is TRBV9 and J usage is TRBJ1-1; D ambiguous. CDR1 is SGDLS and CDR2 is YYNGEE in the germline V gene. V was trimmed by 0 bases and J by 4 bases, leaving 7 bases between them. The CDR3 extends over 13 amino acids. CDR3 DNA: TGTGCCAGCAGCGTAGGGTTGAGCACTGAAGCTTTCTTT. Its protein is CASSVGLSTEAFF.

This chain links TRBV7-9 with TRBJ2-3; 10 bases agree with TRBD2. The junction had 8 bases not matched to a gene; V was cut back by 5 bases and J by 3 bases. The germline V gene encodes CDR1 SEHNR and CDR2 FQNEAQ (reference sequence). CDR3 size: 16 residues. Here the CDR3 reads CASSPPSGSRTDTQYF. The CDR3 DNA reads as TGTGCCAGCAGCCCCCCTAGCGGGAGTAGGACAGATACGCAGTATTTT.

With respect to this clone: The junction and the germline gene differ at one end; a read error may be behind it. This rearrangement joins TRBV11-3 to TRBJ2-5, with TRBD1 identical over 11 bases. The J call is uncertain, as TRBJ2-7 better fits the DNA end. CDR1 and CDR2 (germline): SGHNT, YENEEA. The CDR3 runs to 15 residues. In DNA form, the CDR3 reads TGTGCCAGCAGTTTAGGACAGGGGGCGACCTACGAGCAGTACTTC. It yields the protein CASSLGQGATYEQYF.

The chain combines TRBV15 with TRBJ1-1; D gene unclear. This CDR3 has 13 amino acids. Germline loops: CDR1 LNHNV, CDR2 YYDKDF (reference sequence). Trimming took off 6 bases at V and 1 base at J, with 9 bases between the two ends. CDR3 sequence: CATRRAGNTEAFF. The CDR3 region has the DNA TGTGCCACCAGAAGGGCGGGGAACACTGAAGCTTTCTTT.

The J gene is TRBJ1-1, the V gene TRBV9; possible D gene TRBD1, 5 bases. The CDR3 consists of 13 residues. Germline loops: CDR1 SGDLS, CDR2 YYNGEE. V shed 7 bases and J shed 5 bases, with 15 bases lying between them. The CDR3 here is CASLGQGGTEAFF. Written as DNA, the CDR3 is TGTGCCAGCCTCGGCCAGGGTGGGACTGAAGCTTTCTTT.

The J gene is TRBJ1-2, the V gene TRBV7-2, with D possibly matching TRBD1 (5 bases). Germline CDR1 SGHTA, CDR2 FQGNSA. Trimming shortened V by 6 bases and J by 3 bases, and 5 bases separated the two germline ends. This CDR3 is 11 amino acids long. The CDR3 sequence: CASRQDYGYTF. For the CDR3, the DNA is TGTGCCAGCAGACAGGACTATGGCTACACCTTC. The full variable domain, its missing parts supplied by reference TRBV7-2 and TRBJ1-2, is GAGVSQSPSNKVTEKGKDVELRCDPISGHTALYWYRQSLGQGLEFLIYFQGNSAPDKSGLPSDRFSAERTGGSVSTLTIQRTQQEDSAVYLCASRQDYGYTFGSGTRLTVV.

The chain employs TRBV7-9 and TRBJ2-7; 7 bases map to TRBD1. V trimming: 0 bases; J trimming: 3 bases; junction bases outside the gene matches: 5. This CDR3 comprises 15 residues. The germline V gene encodes CDR1 SEHNR and CDR2 FQNEAQ (reference sequence). As DNA, the CDR3 is TGTGCCAGCAGCTTAGCGTCTTCAGGGGGCTACGAGCAGTACTTC. Protein product: CASSLASSGGYEQYF.

This clone appeared a single time. The rearrangement uses TRBV5-1 and TRBJ1-1, with D possibly TRBD1 on 6 matching bases. V lost 0 bases and J lost 5, with 11 bases in between. This CDR3 comprises 14 residues. The germline V gene has CDR1 SGHRS and CDR2 YFSETQ. In DNA, the CDR3 is TGCGCCAGCAGCTTGGGAGGGGGAAATACTGAAGCTTTCTTT. As protein: CASSLGGGNTEAFF.